Reported below is one TCR beta chain. Sequenced by immunoSEQ multiplex PCR; TCRdb stores in-frame clones only, minus some. Of 150,000 or so clones detected, around 91% appear once; the ten largest clones hold about an eighth. Recruited during active infection, patients (from Seattle) were subsequently followed longitudinally. This record comes from a study of blood T cell repertoires in COVID-19. CDR1 and CDR2 from the germline V gene are MDHEN and SYDVKM. Losses at the gene ends were 6 bases for V and 4 bases for J; bases not matched to a gene: 14. This CDR3 is built from 16 residues. The sequencing sample was made of peripheral blood. V and J are TRBV28 and TRBJ2-7, with TRBD1 matching over 8 bases. The source is a man aged 18 to 30 with COVID-19, enrolled during active disease. This CDR3 reads CASRRAEDRDQYEQYF. The DNA of the CDR3 is TGTGCCAGCAGGCGGGCAGAGGACAGGGATCAATACGAGCAGTACTTC. The full variable domain, with the rest looked up from reference TRBV28 and TRBJ2-7, is DVKVTQSSRYLVKRTGEKVFLECVQDMDHENMFWYRQDPGLGLRLIYFSYDVKMKEKGDIPEGYSVSREKKERFSLILESASTNQTSMYLCASRRAEDRDQYEQYFGPGTRLTVT.